Listed here are 8 T cell receptor beta chains from one sample, sequenced in a study of blood T cells in healthy people across ages (dated by TCRdb to the mid-2010s). Libraries were made using 5' RACE. Sequencer: Illumina HiSeq 2500. A second 7 to 11 cycle PCR used a sample-barcoded 5' primer and a J-beta primer mix. The public reads were reanalyzed by TCRdb: fastp trimming at Q25, MiXCR alignment, in-frame beta chains only. Here each entry gathers all rows of one CDR3 protein and keeps the most common genes and DNA. The sample contains over a million distinct CDR3 sequences, over 35% of them found a single time. The ten biggest clones cover approximately 17% of the sample. Sequenced material: blood. These receptors were obtained from an older woman in good health.

This chain links TRBV7-8 with TRBJ2-1, with 8 bases lining up with TRBD2. Germline-derived CDR1 and CDR2 are SGHVS and FQNEAQ. The V and J ends lost 11 bases and 2 bases, in that order; junction bases with no gene match: 5. The CDR3 consists of 13 residues. CDR3 in DNA: TGTGCCTCAAAGACTAGCGCCTACAATGAGCAGTTCTTC. As protein: CASKTSAYNEQFF.

This clonotype was recorded a few times. The chain joins TRBV20-1 to TRBJ1-2; TRBD1 is a possible D gene (5 bases). Trimming stripped 6 bases from V and 4 bases from J, with 18 bases between. The CDR3 has 14 amino acids. Germline V CDR1 and CDR2: DFQATT, SNEGSKA (reference sequence). The CDR3: CSAEQEPGIYGYTF. Here the CDR3 DNA reads TGCAGTGCAGAACAGGAGCCCGGGATCTATGGCTACACCTTC.

The chain is built from TRBV12-5 and TRBJ2-3; 7 bases align to TRBD2. This CDR3 contains 14 residues. V lost 7 bases and J lost 1; bases outside the gene matches: 5. From germline, CDR1 is LGHNT and CDR2 FRNRAP. CDR3 coding DNA: TGTGCTAGTGCCCCGGGGAGGGGCACAGATACGCAGTATTTT. Protein sequence: CASAPGRGTDTQYF.

V usage is TRBV5-1 and J usage is TRBJ2-2; D gene uncertain. Deletions cut 3 bases from V and 6 bases from J, with 12 bases between. The germline gives CDR1 SGHRS, CDR2 YFSETQ. The CDR3 sequence is 14 residues long. This chain's CDR3 is CASSSMPLSGELFF. The CDR3 nucleotides read TGCGCCAGCAGCTCAATGCCTCTCTCCGGGGAGCTGTTTTTT. Combining the CDR3 with reference TRBV5-1 and TRBJ2-2 gives the whole variable domain KAGVTQTPRYLIKTRGQQVTLSCSPISGHRSVSWYQQTPGQGLQFLFEYFSETQRNKGNFPGRFSGRQFSNSRSEMNVSTLELGDSALYLCASSSMPLSGELFFGEGSRLTVL.

The rearrangement links TRBV7-2 to TRBJ1-2, with 7 bases fitting TRBD1. CDR3 length equals 15 residues. The ends lost 4 bases at V and 6 bases at J; junction bases unmatched: 11. Germline V gene sequence: CDR1 SGHTA, CDR2 FQGNSA. The DNA for the CDR3 is TGTGCCAGCAGCTCAGGGGGAGGGTCGATGCATGGCTACACCTTC. Its protein is CASSSGGGSMHGYTF.

This clonotype was found a few times. The V and J genes are TRBV30 and TRBJ2-4; no reliable D call. TRBJ2-7 matches the DNA end more closely, so the J call is doubtful. CDR3 length equals 11 residues. Per germline, CDR1 GTSNPN and CDR2 SVGIG (reference sequence). The CDR3 coding sequence is TGTGCCTGGAGAAGGTCCTACGAGCAGTACTTC. This translates into CAWRRSYEQYF.

The V and J genes are TRBV20-1 and TRBJ1-6; D is undetermined. Germline V gene data show CDR1 as DFQATT and CDR2 as SNEGSKA (reference sequence). The CDR3 is 14 amino acids. V was clipped by 3 bases and J by 5 bases, with 11 bases between them. CDR3 sequence reads: CSASPGSNNSPLHF. The CDR3 DNA reads as TGCAGTGCTAGCCCGGGATCTAATAATTCACCCCTCCACTTT.

This clonotype was detected only a few times. The V call is TRBV12-3 or TRBV12-4, the J call TRBJ2-1; maybe TRBD1 (6 bases). The V end lost 6 bases, the J end lost 3 bases, and 21 bases lay between the germline ends. This CDR3 comprises 17 residues. The CDR3 nucleotides read TGTGCCAGCAGGAGCCTTCCGAAGGACAGCAACTACAATGAGCAGTTCTTC. This gives the protein CASRSLPKDSNYNEQFF.